This T cell receptor beta chain was sequenced for a study of T cells in Graves' hyperthyroidism and ophthalmopathy (dated by TCRdb to the late 2010s). General notes on the study: Peripheral blood samples were taken at initial diagnosis, before any treatment was given. An independent validation cohort of around 20 hyperthyroidism patients and approximately 15 patients who later progressed to ophthalmopathy tested prospective prediction of ophthalmopathy. According to the paper, TCR Vbeta CDR3 sequencing was carried out on over 130 peripheral blood samples, which came from over 40 ophthalmopathy, 75 to 80 hyperthyroidism and approximately 17 progressor patients. Thyroid tissue and blood T-cell repertoires from about 6 Graves' hyperthyroidism patients were also compared in the study. After blood sampling, hyperthyroidism patients were treated with methimazole at a starting dose of 30 mg daily, and ophthalmopathy patients were treated with high-dose intravenous methylprednisolone. For training and testing, the 80 to 100 patients in the discovery cohort were randomly divided in a 7:3 ratio. TCR V-J signatures able to tell the groups apart were searched for in a discovery cohort of 100 patients, of whom more than 40 had Graves' ophthalmopathy and about 55 had stable Graves' hyperthyroidism.

Stable Graves' hyperthyroidism was defined as the absence of progression to ophthalmopathy over 18 months of follow-up. Hyperthyroidism patients were aged 18 to 65 years and newly diagnosed, with disease duration of less than 2 months. Any patient with an uncontrolled infection, another autoimmune disease, pregnancy or lactation was excluded. Diagnoses relied on clinical symptoms, serum thyroxine and TRAb, thyroid ultrasound and orbital computed tomography. PBMCs were separated from roughly 9.6 ml of fresh peripheral blood using Ficoll-Paque density gradient centrifugation. Total RNA was extracted with Trizol reagent, and quality was checked on an Agilent 2100 Bioanalyzer. Points on this clonotype: It has no known antigen specificity. Base qualities are not provided; no much larger clone lies one nucleotide away.

Taken from cysteine to phenylalanine, the CDR3 has 15 residues. Kept here is only the CDR3 DNA, which spans 45 bases and is read in frame from base 1. Per the germline V gene (reference sequence), SEHNR is the CDR1 and FQNEAQ is the CDR2. V loses 8 bases, J loses 1 base, and the germline ends lie 14 bases apart. The investigation overall reported the following: No statistical method was used to fix the sample size in advance, and group allocation was not hidden from the investigators. Ophthalmopathy was separated from stable hyperthyroidism by a 13 V-J signature model, with 85% to 90% sensitivity and approximately 81% specificity obtained in cross-validation and 80%/75% obtained in testing. In validation, progression to ophthalmopathy was predicted by the model with 65% to 71% sensitivity and roughly 72% specificity, a median of 6.5 months before onset. Most expanded thyroid clonotypes (frequency above 0.001) were also detected in blood, suggesting blood repertoires may reflect thyroid immune responses.

TCR beta CDR3 regions were amplified from RNA transcripts. A first-round RT-PCR of the TCR CDR3 used the HTBI primer set with the Qiagen OneStep RT-PCR kit. Libraries were constructed in a second round of multiplex PCR, after which size selection and purification were carried out. Sequencing of the libraries was done on an Illumina HiSeq2000 using paired-end 100 bp reads. The authors' analysis ran thus. SOAPnuke was used to process the raw data, with reads discarded if the reads contained adapters or uncalled bases, had a mean Phred below 15, or lacked an exact constant-primer or identifier match. High-quality paired reads were merged with COPE v1.2.5, and unique nucleotide sequences were defined as clonotypes. MiTCR v1.1 was used to align clonotypes to the IMGT TRBV, TRBD and TRBJ reference segments. The analysis included only V-J combinations with a frequency above 0.0001, which together covered around 99% of the repertoires. The TCS score was defined as F50 (clonal expansion) divided by E x V (chaos), with BLOSUM62-based TCRdist calculated between CDR3 peptides within each V-J. Welch's t-statistics and random forest reduced around 520 V-J features to 10 to 15, which were used in a naive Bayes classifier (R e1071). TCRdb cleaned the public reads at Q25 with fastp, built clones with MiXCR and kept in-frame beta chains. Entries that share a CDR3 protein sequence are merged under the most common genes and DNA. The V and J calls shown here were made by TCRdb, not taken from the authors' results. A total of around 350,000 distinct CDR3 sequences appear in this sample, about 13% of them only once. Around 9.2% of the sample comes from the top ten.

This clonotype originated in a woman aged 18-29 years with Graves' hyperthyroidism. This chain is built from TRBV7-9 and TRBJ2-2; possibly the D gene is TRBD2, per 6 matching bases. Material: blood. The CDR3 sequence is CASWRGPQNTGELFF. The DNA is TGTGCCAGCTGGAGGGGACCCCAGAACACCGGGGAGCTGTTTTTT.